This TCR beta chain was sequenced during a study of OX40 agonist ivuxolimab in advanced cancers. Study observations and caveats: CD8+ T cells (on average) carried more expanded clones than CD4+ T cells.

The CDR3 length is 14 residues. Unmatched junction bases numbered 2, after V lost 3 bases and J lost 1 base. CDR1 is SGHNT, CDR2 YYREEE, per germline (reference sequence). With regard to this clone: Its antigen remains unknown.

TCRdb's copy holds only in-frame clones and misses some; the assay was immunoSEQ multiplex PCR. This sample has about 70,000 clones, with roughly nine tenths found just once. The sequence was obtained from an adult with an advanced solid tumor such as melanoma, head and neck, liver or kidney cancer. This sequence joins TRBV5-4 and TRBJ2-7, with 9 positions matching TRBD1. This specimen was CD4+ or CD8+ T cells sorted from blood, taken in a trial of the OX40 agonist ivuxolimab. The CDR3 sequence: CASSWTGESYEQYF. The CDR3 DNA reads as TGTGCCAGCAGCTGGACAGGGGAATCCTACGAGCAGTACTTC.